Detailed here is one T cell receptor beta chain. Its antigen is not identified. The data originate from a study of shared clonotypes between healthy human individuals. Study-level findings and limits: Naive subsets typically showed greater estimated richness than memory subsets.

With V trimmed by 1 base and J by 10 bases, 10 bases remained unmatched. Germline CDR1 MNHNS, CDR2 SASEGT. The CDR3 is 15 residues long. A CD45RA-negative memory subset and a CD45RA+ naive subset were separated from the CD4+ cells. The assay was carried out at the deep level. Original methodology: As immunoSEQ supplied junction-only sequences (without quality scores), filtering differed. Profiled with immunoSEQ multiplex PCR; TCRdb holds only in-frame clones, not every one. The DNA gave D and trimming, while V, J and clone size come from that table. The profile shows approximately 980,000 clones, more than 75% of them singletons.

The chain carries TRBV6-1 and TRBJ2-1; 7 bases match TRBD2. The sequence came from a man aged 18-30 years in good health. Sequenced material: memory CD4+ T cells sorted from blood. Specified subset: CD45RA-negative fraction. CDR3 DNA: TGTGCCAGCAGTGAAGTAAGAGCGGGAATAGGAGAGCAGTTCTTC. This gives the protein CASSEVRAGIGEQFF.